These 18 T cell receptor beta chains were sequenced from one sample in a study of tumor-infiltrating lymphocytes in primary liver carcinoma. Constant-region priming of around 530 ng total RNA yielded TCR beta cDNA. Employing slightly modified ARM-PCR, three nested multiplex PCR rounds were run, and these gave rise to the TCR beta libraries. Two initial PCR rounds of approximately 10 cycles each paired TRBV1-TRBV30 forward primers with a C-beta reverse primer. In TCRdb, the multiplex PCR reads were re-called with MiXCR into one record per CDR3 protein. The sample lists about 100,000 distinct CDR3 sequences; around two thirds were seen once. For each extraction, RNA and DNA were obtained together from 20-30 mg of unsorted bulk tissue. The sequencing sample was made of liver tumor tissue from sampling region 2. Subset meaning: tumor region T2, inferior pole. Receptors originate from an older woman with primary liver carcinoma and hepatitis B virus infection.

The chain has TRBV29-1 and TRBJ2-7; 11 bases map to TRBD2. This CDR3 is built from 16 residues. With 6 bases clipped from V and 5 bases from J, the junction kept 15 bases outside the gene matches. Looked up from germline, CDR1 is SQVTM and CDR2 is ANQGSEA. The CDR3 spells CSVTGTSGSTRHEQYF. The CDR3 DNA follows: TGCAGCGTAACCGGGACTAGCGGCTCTACGAGGCACGAGCAGTACTTC.

In the case of this clonotype: The germline gene is not matched at one end of the junction; a read error may be the cause. The chain has TRBV5-1 and TRBJ2-7; 7 bases match TRBD1. The germline V gene encodes CDR1 SGHRS and CDR2 YFSETQ. The CDR3 has 15 amino acids. The chain's CDR3 is CANSRGQTGIYEQYF. CDR3 sequence (DNA): TGCGCCAACAGCCGGGGACAGACCGGGATATACGAGCAGTACTTC.

Notes on this clonotype: The junction and the germline gene differ at one end; a read error may be behind it. The chain recombines TRBV6-5 with TRBJ2-3; D possibly corresponds to TRBD2 (5 bases). This CDR3 spans 15 amino acids. Germline V lookup: CDR1 MNHEY, CDR2 SVGAGI. The CDR3 region is CASSYCGSRTDTQYF. For the CDR3, the DNA is TGTGCCAGCAGTTACTGTGGGAGTCGAACAGATACGCAGTACTTT.

This clonotype occurred once. The germline gene is not matched at one end of the junction; a read error may be the cause. This chain uses TRBV6-6 with TRBJ2-5, with D unresolved. CDR3 size: 15 residues. The germline gives CDR1 MNHNY, CDR2 SVGAGI (reference sequence). The CDR3 sequence is CASSLPGSNQESQYF. CDR3 nucleotides: TGTGCCAGCAGCCTCCCTGGATCGAACCAAGAGAGCCAGTACTTC.

Note on this clonotype: No conserved phenylalanine or tryptophan is present at the end of the CDR3, so a read error is the likely explanation. The chain carries TRBV18 and TRBJ2-7; 10 nucleotides match TRBD1. Germline-derived CDR1 and CDR2 are KGHSH and LQKENI. There are 16 residues in the CDR3. The trim removed 5 bases at V and 2 bases at J, leaving 9 bases unmatched. The CDR3 loop is CASSAGTGDDPYEQYL. The CDR3 DNA reads TGTGCCAGCTCAGCGGGGACAGGGGATGACCCCTACGAGCAGTACTTA.

This clonotype was seen a single time. Given the absence of the conserved phenylalanine or tryptophan at the CDR3 end, a read error is likely. It is unclear where the CDR3 begins or ends on the DNA, so no DNA is shown, and the CDR3 is as TCRdb lists it. The rearrangement links TRBV11-1 to TRBJ2-3; the table gives TRBD2 as D, unverified against the DNA. The germline gives CDR1 SGHAT, CDR2 FQDESV (reference sequence). With termini counted, the CDR3 has 14 amino acids. The CDR3: CPSNLRQRTGESHL.

Concerning this clonotype: The final CDR3 position lacks the conserved phenylalanine or tryptophan, pointing to a likely read error. V and J are TRBV11-1 and TRBJ2-2; D uncertain. The CDR3 is 17 amino acids. Germline CDR1 reads SGHAT; CDR2 reads FQDESV (reference sequence). CDR3: CASSGRPFLVNTVELFL. In DNA form, the CDR3 reads TGTGCCAGCAGCGGCCGTCCATTCCTAGTTAACACCGTGGAGCTGTTTCTT.

Remarks on this clonotype: Likely a read error: the CDR3 ends without its conserved phenylalanine or tryptophan. The chain couples TRBV11-3 to TRBJ2-1; tentative D call: TRBD2 (6 bases). V lost 1 base and J lost 9, with 16 bases in between. The CDR3 totals 15 residues. In germline, CDR1 is SGHNT, CDR2 YENEEA. The CDR3 region has the DNA TGTGCCAGCAGCTTAGGAACTAGCTGGAAACTTGAGCAGTTCTTG. Amino acid sequence: CASSLGTSWKLEQFL.

This chain uses TRBV7-8 with TRBJ2-5; 9 bases agree with TRBD1. CDR3 length: 15 amino acids. Germline CDR1 and CDR2: SGHVS and FQNEAQ. V trimming: 5 bases; J trimming: 8 bases; junction bases outside the gene matches: 12. The CDR3 DNA reads TGTGCCAGCAGCGCAGGGGACAGGGTGACGGACACCCAGTACTTC. It yields the protein CASSAGDRVTDTQYF. The entire variable domain, with the rest obtained from reference TRBV7-8 and TRBJ2-5, is as follows: GAGVSQSPRYKVAKRGQDVALRCDPISGHVSLFWYQQALGQGPEFLTYFQNEAQLDKSGLPSDRFFAERPEGSVSTLKIQRTQQEDSAVYLCASSAGDRVTDTQYFGPGTRLLVL.

In this sample, this clonotype turned up many times. The V gene is TRBV12-3 or TRBV12-4, the J gene TRBJ2-7, with 7 bases identical to TRBD2. The CDR3 extends over 14 amino acids. V was clipped by 7 bases and J by 0 bases; unmatched bases: 6. The CDR3 sequence: CASTKAGLSYEQYF. DNA for the CDR3: TGTGCCAGCACCAAAGCGGGACTCTCCTACGAGCAGTACTTC.

The chain joins TRBV5-1 to TRBJ1-6; D remains unclear. Germline CDR1 is SGHRS and CDR2 is YFSETQ. This CDR3 comprises 16 residues. V lost 1 base, J lost 7 bases, and 15 bases lay in between. CDR3 loop: CASSLNGLSSNSPLHF. CDR3 nucleotides: TGCGCCAGCAGCTTGAATGGGTTGAGCTCGAATTCACCCCTCCACTTT.

Only one count was recorded for this clonotype. A read error may produce the germline difference seen at one junction end. The rearrangement joins TRBV6-5 to TRBJ1-2; no reliable D call. The CDR3 has 13 amino acids. The V gene's germline CDR1 is MNHEY and CDR2 SVGAGI. In nucleotides, the CDR3 is TGTACCAGCAATAAGGGATCGGGTCGAAGCTCCACGTTC. It specifies CTSNKGSGRSSTF.

As for this clonotype: A much larger clone lies a single base off, so this may be a read error. The V gene is TRBV5-1, the J gene TRBJ1-1; D not resolved. This CDR3 spans 13 amino acids. Between the trimmed V and J ends, which lost 5 bases and 1 base, there was a span of 9 bases. The germline CDR1 and CDR2 sequences are SGHRS and YFSETQ. CDR3 region: CASRCSENTEAFF. The CDR3 DNA reads as TGCGCCAGCAGGTGTTCAGAGAACACTGAAGCTTTCTTT.

This chain uses TRBV27 with TRBJ1-1, with 8 bases lining up with TRBD1. The CDR3 runs to 15 residues. Germline V gene lookup returns CDR1 MNHEY and CDR2 SMNVEV (reference sequence). V trimming: 6 bases; J trimming: 3 bases; junction bases outside the gene matches: 9. As DNA, the CDR3 is TGTGCCAGCAGCTACTCAGGGGGCACGGACACTGAAGCTTTCTTT. Encoded protein: CASSYSGGTDTEAFF.

This sequence joins TRBV11-3 and TRBJ2-1, with D unresolved. Trimming took 3 bases from V and 9 from J, leaving 15 bases between them. The CDR3 consists of 14 residues. Germline CDR1 reads SGHNT; CDR2 reads YENEEA. This chain's CDR3 is CASSLGLPRIEQFF. The CDR3, as DNA: TGTGCCAGCAGCTTGGGATTACCGAGAATTGAGCAGTTCTTC.

A note on this clonotype: Given a much more abundant clone one base away, this may be a read error. The chain has TRBV28 and TRBJ1-1; D may be TRBD1 (6 bases). The V end lost 7 bases, the J end lost 3 bases, and 18 bases lay between the germline ends. Germline V gene lookup returns CDR1 MDHEN and CDR2 SYDVKM. This CDR3 has 15 residues. The CDR3 sequence: CASTPGGAQHTEAFF. CDR3 DNA sequence: TGTGCCAGCACCCCGGGGGGGGCGCAGCACACTGAAGCTTTCTTT.

This clonotype has a single count. The gene calls are TRBV11-2 and TRBJ2-3; TRBD1 matches at 8 bases. Germline loops: CDR1 SGHAT, CDR2 FQNNGV. The CDR3 totals 14 residues. V lost 7 bases, J lost 6 bases, and 9 bases stayed unmatched. CDR3 nucleotide sequence: TGTGCCAGCAACTTGCAGGGGGCAGGTGATACGCAGTATTTT. Its translation: CASNLQGAGDTQYF.

With respect to this clonotype: The junction does not match germline at one end; this may be a read error. The chain uses TRBV6-1 and TRBJ1-2; D remains ambiguous. Germline V gives CDR1 MNHNS, CDR2 SASEGT. This CDR3 is built from 12 residues. The CDR3 coding sequence is TGTGCCAGCTGTGCCGGAGACTATGGTTACACCTTC. The encoded protein is CASCAGDYGYTF.